The entry below describes one T cell receptor beta chain. Its specificity is unknown. The CDR3 has 16 residues. Trimming cost V 0 bases and J 4 bases; bases outside gene matches: 8. Germline loops: CDR1 SGHRS, CDR2 YFSETQ. The record originates from a study of T cell responses to AZD1222 COVID-19 vaccine. Profiling relied on immunoSEQ multiplex PCR, and the TCRdb table lists in-frame clones only, not all of them. The sample has 90,000 to 150,000 clones; 86% are singletons. Findings of the study overall: Donors were largely white British and mainly female; clonal diversity was possibly underestimated. The study identified only six AZD1222 recipients as seropositive at baseline.

This sample comprised peripheral blood, obtained 28 days after the second AZD1222 dose. The clonotype was recovered from an adult who received the AZD1222 COVID-19 vaccine. The chain employs TRBV5-1 and TRBJ2-3; the match to TRBD1 covers 7 bases. The CDR3 coding sequence is TGCGCCAGCAGCTTGGTCGTGGACAGGTTGTCAGATACGCAGTATTTT. Amino acids: CASSLVVDRLSDTQYF.